Sequencing of this T cell receptor (beta chain) was carried out in a study of CD8+CD57+ T cells in acquired aplastic anemia. Study overall: Mean DNA quantity obtained from sorted CD4+ and CD8+ cells was around 3.2 ug.

The TCR beta profiling, which covered VDJ combination and CDR3 sequence, was carried out using genomic DNA as the template. MiXCR, run by TCRdb on the reads, gives a single entry per CDR3 protein. Among under 250,000 distinct CDR3 sequences listed, roughly two thirds were seen once. V was pared by 7 bases and J by 8 bases, with 18 bases between. The CDR3 contains 15 residues. Per the germline V gene, CDR1 is MDHEN and CDR2 is SYDVKM. CD8+CD57+ cell expansion, shown by flow cytometry, had occurred in the patients selected for sequencing. Untreated patients provided the blood samples, with no therapy given before sampling.

The TCR was taken from a human donor with aplastic anemia. J is TRBJ1-6 and V is TRBV28, with D maybe TRBD1 (5 bases). The material sequenced was sorted CD4+, CD8+, or CD8+CD57+ T cells (not recorded which) from PBMCs. The CDR3 region is CASTASKGRYSPLHF. The CDR3 region has the DNA TGTGCCAGCACGGCCTCCAAGGGACGGTATTCACCCCTCCACTTT. The complete variable domain, with remaining parts taken from reference TRBV28 and TRBJ1-6, reads DVKVTQSSRYLVKRTGEKVFLECVQDMDHENMFWYRQDPGLGLRLIYFSYDVKMKEKGDIPEGYSVSREKKERFSLILESASTNQTSMYLCASTASKGRYSPLHFGNGTRLTVT.